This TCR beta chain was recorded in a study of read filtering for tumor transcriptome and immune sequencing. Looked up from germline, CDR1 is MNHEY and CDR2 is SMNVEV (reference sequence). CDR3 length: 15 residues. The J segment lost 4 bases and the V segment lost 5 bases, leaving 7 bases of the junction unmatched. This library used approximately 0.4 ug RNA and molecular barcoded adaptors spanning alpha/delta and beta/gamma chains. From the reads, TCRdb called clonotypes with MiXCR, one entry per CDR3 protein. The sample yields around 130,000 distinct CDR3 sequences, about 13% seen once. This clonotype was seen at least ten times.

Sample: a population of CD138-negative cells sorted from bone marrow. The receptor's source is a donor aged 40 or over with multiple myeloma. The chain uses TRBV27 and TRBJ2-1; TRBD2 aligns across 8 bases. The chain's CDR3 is CASSPRASGYNEQFF. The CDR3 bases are TGTGCCAGCAGTCCCCGGGCTAGCGGGTACAATGAGCAGTTCTTC.